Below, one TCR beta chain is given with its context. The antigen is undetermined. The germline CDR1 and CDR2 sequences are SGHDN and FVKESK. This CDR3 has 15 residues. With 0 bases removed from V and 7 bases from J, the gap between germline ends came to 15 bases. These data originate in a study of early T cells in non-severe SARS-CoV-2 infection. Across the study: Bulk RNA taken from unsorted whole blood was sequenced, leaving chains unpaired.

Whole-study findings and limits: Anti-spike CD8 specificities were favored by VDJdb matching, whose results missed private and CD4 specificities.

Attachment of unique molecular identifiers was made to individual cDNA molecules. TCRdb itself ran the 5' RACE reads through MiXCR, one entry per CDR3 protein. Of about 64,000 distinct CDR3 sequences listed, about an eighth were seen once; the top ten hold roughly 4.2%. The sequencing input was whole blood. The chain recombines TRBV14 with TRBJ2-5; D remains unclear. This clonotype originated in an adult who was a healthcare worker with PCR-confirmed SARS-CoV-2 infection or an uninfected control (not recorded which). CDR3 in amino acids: CASSQDPAATRTQYF. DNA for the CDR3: TGTGCCAGCAGCCAAGATCCAGCCGCGACGCGGACCCAGTACTTC.